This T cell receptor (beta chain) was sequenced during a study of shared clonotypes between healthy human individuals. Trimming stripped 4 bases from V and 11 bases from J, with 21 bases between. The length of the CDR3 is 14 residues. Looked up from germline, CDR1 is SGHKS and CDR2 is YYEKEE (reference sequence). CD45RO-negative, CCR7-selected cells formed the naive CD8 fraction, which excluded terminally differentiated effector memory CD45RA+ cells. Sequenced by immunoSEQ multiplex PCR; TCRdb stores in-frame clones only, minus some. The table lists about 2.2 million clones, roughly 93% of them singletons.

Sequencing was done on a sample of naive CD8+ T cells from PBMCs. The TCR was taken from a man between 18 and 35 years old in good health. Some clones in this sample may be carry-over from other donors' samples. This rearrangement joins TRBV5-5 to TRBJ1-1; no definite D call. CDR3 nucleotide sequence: TGTGCCAGCAGCCCGGCTGCGACCCCGGGCCGGGCTTTCTTT. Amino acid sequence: CASSPAATPGRAFF.